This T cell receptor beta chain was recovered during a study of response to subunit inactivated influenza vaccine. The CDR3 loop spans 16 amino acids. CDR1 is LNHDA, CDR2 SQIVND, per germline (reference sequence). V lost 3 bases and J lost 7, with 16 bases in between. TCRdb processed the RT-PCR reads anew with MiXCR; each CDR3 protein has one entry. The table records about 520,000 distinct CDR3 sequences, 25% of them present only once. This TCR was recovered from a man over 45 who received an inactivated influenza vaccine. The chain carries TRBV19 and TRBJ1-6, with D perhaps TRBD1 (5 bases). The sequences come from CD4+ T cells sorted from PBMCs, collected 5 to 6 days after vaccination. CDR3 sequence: CASSIRGRRRNSPLHF. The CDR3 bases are TGTGCCAGTAGTATTAGGGGCAGGCGACGAAATTCACCCCTCCACTTT.